Reported below is one T cell receptor beta chain. As yet, its antigen is unknown. The source of the sample is a study of cytomegalovirus exposure and HLA in healthy donors. On the study more broadly: Of around 400 genotyped donors, about 80% grouped in the Caucasian-associated ancestry cluster.

Study observations and caveats: Reported performance of the classifier showed diagnosis of cytomegalovirus status with high specificity and sensitivity. What a later analysis showed was that several of the most significant clusters appeared linked to common viral pathogens.

This CDR3 has 12 amino acids. Germline CDR1 is SGHNT and CDR2 is YYREEE (reference sequence). Trimming pared 2 bases from V and 4 bases from J, leaving 4 bases between. With 60 Vbeta and 13 Jbeta primers, the PCR was carried out. Some clones are missing from TCRdb's copy, which holds only in-frame ones; the method was immunoSEQ multiplex PCR. The table records some 150,000 clones, under 80% of them present only once. The chain joins TRBV5-4 to TRBJ1-3; no clear D gene. The TCR comes from a female donor in good health and CMV-seronegative. Sequenced: PBMCs. CDR3 sequence: CASSFGGNTIYF. CDR3 in DNA: TGTGCCAGCAGCTTTGGCGGAAACACCATATATTTT.